The rows below give T cell receptor beta chains drawn from one sample of a study of blood T cell repertoires in COVID-19. Profiling relied on immunoSEQ multiplex PCR, and the TCRdb table lists in-frame clones only, not all of them. The data show roughly 200,000 clones, approximately 84% seen once. Material for sequencing was peripheral blood. The receptors were sampled from a woman in her seventies with active or convalescent COVID-19. Both conserved end residues are part of each CDR3. A D gene is named only where the DNA matches it firmly. Clone size is not always given. Where it is, it says once, few, many or a class for expanded clones.

abundance	d_gene	j_gene	v_gene	CDR3aa	CDR3nt
few	TRBD2	TRBJ2-7	TRBV5-4	CASSPGLAGNEQYF	TGTGCCAGCAGCCCGGGACTAGCGGGAAACGAGCAGTACTTC
NA	TRBD1	TRBJ1-3	TRBV15	CATSPPDRALPSNTIYF	TGTGCCACCAGCCCCCCGGACAGGGCCCTTCCTTCAAACACCATATATTTT
NA	TRBD1	TRBJ2-7	TRBV5-1	CASSTTGTANEQYF	TGCGCCAGCAGTACTACCGGGACAGCTAACGAGCAGTACTTC
NA	NA	TRBJ2-5	TRBV3-1/TRBV3-2	CASSQGGAVITETQYF	TGTGCCAGCAGCCAGGGCGGGGCGGTCATCACGGAGACCCAGTACTTC
NA	TRBD1	TRBJ1-1	TRBV6-7	CASSYPDRGGTEAFF	TGTGCCAGCAGTTACCCGGACAGGGGGGGAACTGAAGCTTTCTTT
NA	TRBD1	TRBJ2-7	TRBV18	CASSPGQGAGSPDF	TGTGCCAGCTCACCAGGACAGGGGGCGGGCTCGCCCGACTTC
NA	NA	TRBJ2-2	TRBV7-9	CASIRSQGGTGELFF	TGTGCCAGCATTAGGAGCCAGGGGGGAACCGGGGAGCTGTTTTTT
NA	NA	TRBJ2-7	TRBV15	CATSRDLGADEQYF	TGTGCCACCAGCAGAGATTTGGGGGCCGACGAGCAGTACTTC
NA	TRBD2	TRBJ2-4	TRBV2	CASSSIAGFGDKNIQYF	TGTGCCAGCAGTTCTATAGCGGGGTTTGGCGACAAAAACATTCAGTACTTC
NA	NA	TRBJ2-3	TRBV6-6	CASTLQGGWGTDTQYF	TGTGCCAGCACCCTTCAAGGGGGATGGGGCACAGATACGCAGTATTTT
NA	NA	TRBJ2-3	TRBV18	CASSPRVDTQYF	TGTGCCAGCTCACCCCGGGTAGATACGCAGTATTTT
NA	TRBD1	TRBJ1-3	TRBV25-1	CASHTTGPGNTIYF	TGTGCCAGCCATACGACAGGGCCTGGAAACACCATATATTTT
NA	TRBD2	TRBJ2-1	TRBV5-6	CASSARRSPLGTSGDEQFF	TGTGCCAGCAGCGCGCGCAGGTCCCCCCTGGGGACTAGCGGGGATGAGCAGTTCTTC
once	TRBD2	TRBJ2-1	TRBV5-6	CASSPGTSDRSYNEQFF	TGTGCCAGCAGCCCCGGGACTAGCGACCGCTCCTACAATGAGCAGTTCTTC
NA	NA	TRBJ2-7	TRBV5-5	CASSPDTYEQYF	TGTGCCAGCAGCCCAGACACCTACGAGCAGTACTTC
NA	NA	TRBJ1-2	TRBV30	CAWSTGPTNYGYTF	TGTGCCTGGAGTACAGGCCCCACTAACTATGGCTACACCTTC
NA	NA	TRBJ1-3	TRBV2	CASSGQYSGNTIYF	TGTGCCAGCAGTGGCCAGTACTCTGGAAACACCATATATTTT
once	TRBD2	TRBJ2-7	TRBV5-1	CASSLLAGAGEQYF	TGCGCCAGCTCACTACTAGCGGGAGCCGGCGAGCAGTACTTC
few	NA	TRBJ1-1	TRBV7-6	CASSLTRRRRNTEAFF	TGTGCCAGCAGCCTCACCCGGAGGAGAAGGAACACTGAAGCTTTCTTT
NA	NA	TRBJ1-4	TRBV6-1	CASSENRTHSPTNEKLFF	TGTGCCAGCAGTGAAAACAGAACCCACAGCCCCACGAATGAAAAACTGTTTTTT
NA	NA	TRBJ2-6	TRBV2	CASTRRDSGANVLTF	TGTGCCAGCACCAGGCGGGACTCTGGGGCCAACGTCCTGACTTTC
NA	TRBD2	TRBJ2-2	TRBV7-2	CASSFGLAGGAGELFF	TGTGCCAGCAGCTTTGGACTAGCGGGAGGGGCAGGGGAGCTGTTTTTT
once	NA	TRBJ1-1	TRBV29-1	CSVCYLGNTEAFF	TGCAGCGTTTGCTACCTCGGGAACACTGAAGCTTTCTTT
NA	TRBD1	TRBJ2-2	TRBV5-6	CASSNRDRVVGELFF	TGTGCCAGCAGCAACCGGGACAGGGTAGTCGGGGAGCTGTTTTTT
NA	NA	TRBJ1-5	TRBV19	CASSISGGRQGQPQHF	TGTGCCAGTAGTATTTCGGGGGGGAGGCAAGGTCAGCCCCAGCATTTT
NA	NA	TRBJ1-1	TRBV14	CASSLPTPRITEAFF	TGTGCCAGCAGCCTTCCGACCCCTAGGATTACTGAAGCTTTCTTT
NA	NA	TRBJ2-3	TRBV28	CASSLVPPGTDTQYF	TGTGCCAGCAGTTTAGTACCCCCAGGGACAGATACGCAGTATTTT
NA	TRBD2	TRBJ2-7	TRBV4-1	CASSQGVGSGSFSYEQYF	TGCGCCAGCAGCCAAGGGGTTGGTAGCGGGAGTTTCTCCTACGAGCAGTACTTC